The 30 T cell receptor beta chains presented below share a single source sample, sequenced in a study of beta chain features in type 1 diabetes. Isolated RNA was reverse transcribed in full, so expressed TCRB transcripts were sequenced. Assay used: immunoSEQ multiplex PCR; TCRdb lists only in-frame clones, some missing. Among around 160,000 clones, about 51% were seen once, and the ten largest hold 0.35% to 0.45%. Specimen: Tregs from blood. The receptors shown here come from a man aged 18-30 years in good health.

V usage is TRBV7-2 and J usage is TRBJ1-3, with 7 nucleotides matching TRBD1. Germline assignment: CDR1 SGHTA and CDR2 FQGNSA. The CDR3 contains 15 residues. V was pared by 5 bases and J by 2 bases, with 6 bases of the junction left unmatched. In DNA form, the CDR3 reads TGTGCCAGCAGCCGGGGACAGCTCACTGGAAACACCATATATTTT. Translation gives CASSRGQLTGNTIYF.

This clone appeared a few times. The rearrangement joins TRBV28 to TRBJ2-3, with TRBD2 matching over 10 bases. The germline CDR1 and CDR2 sequences are MDHEN and SYDVKM. This CDR3 is 16 amino acids long. V shed 5 bases and J 3 bases; nucleotides not matched to a gene: 8. DNA for the CDR3: TGTGCCAGCAGTCGCCAGCGGGGGGGCGTAACAGATACGCAGTATTTT. Amino acids: CASSRQRGGVTDTQYF.

The J gene is TRBJ2-1, the V gene TRBV30; 10 nucleotides line up with TRBD2. V lost 0 bases and J lost 12; bases outside the gene matches: 8. Germline CDR1 GTSNPN, CDR2 SVGIG (reference sequence). The CDR3 spans 14 residues. The CDR3 DNA reads as TGTGCCTGGAGTGTAAGCGGGAGGGCCTGGTCGCAGTTCTTC. Translation: CAWSVSGRAWSQFF.

This clone was seen once. The chain joins TRBV18 to TRBJ2-4; 9 bases fit TRBD1. Germline loops: CDR1 KGHSH, CDR2 LQKENI. Unmatched junction bases numbered 8, after V lost 3 bases and J lost 2 bases. The CDR3 totals 17 residues. In DNA, the CDR3 is TGTGCCAGCTCACCCAACCTAGGGACAGGGTCCAAAAACATTCAGTACTTC. Residues: CASSPNLGTGSKNIQYF.

In its sample, this clone was seen a few times. The V gene is TRBV7-9, the J gene TRBJ2-2; 7 nucleotides align to TRBD2. The CDR3 extends over 15 amino acids. V shed 5 bases and J 4 bases; nucleotides not matched to a gene: 7. Germline CDR1 reads SEHNR; CDR2 reads FQNEAQ (reference sequence). The CDR3 nucleotides are TGTGCCAGCAGCGAGTTAGCGGGCCCCACCGGGGAGCTGTTTTTT. Translation: CASSELAGPTGELFF.

The chain couples TRBV7-3 to TRBJ1-1; 7 bases line up with TRBD1. This CDR3 contains 14 residues. With V trimmed by 6 bases and J by 3 bases, 7 bases remained unmatched. In germline, CDR1 is SGHTA, CDR2 FQGTGA. The CDR3, as DNA: TGTGCCAGCAGTTTAGGGGGCTTGCACACTGAAGCTTTCTTT. Amino acids: CASSLGGLHTEAFF.

This clone was observed a few times. The chain carries TRBV5-1 and TRBJ2-7; TRBD1 aligns across 9 bases. The CDR3 sequence is 15 residues long. Germline CDR1 reads SGHRS; CDR2 reads YFSETQ. J gave up 9 bases and V 1 base, and 11 bases lay outside the gene matches. The CDR3 nucleotides read TGCGCCAGCAGCTTGACAGGGGGCATATCTGTTTGGCAGTACTTC. It codes for CASSLTGGISVWQYF.

The V and J genes are TRBV5-1 and TRBJ2-5; D ambiguous. The end of the DNA aligns better with TRBJ2-7, so the J call may be wrong. This CDR3 spans 14 amino acids. The germline V gene has CDR1 SGHRS and CDR2 YFSETQ. The CDR3 loop is CASSIGPASYEQYF. The CDR3, as DNA: TGCGCCAGCAGCATTGGGCCTGCGAGCTACGAGCAGTACTTC.

This clone was detected a few times. V is TRBV9 and J is TRBJ2-1; the match to TRBD2 covers 7 bases. After removal of 2 bases from V and 7 bases from J, the junction contained 15 bases not matched to a gene. This CDR3 region has 17 residues. The germline gives CDR1 SGDLS, CDR2 YYNGEE. The CDR3 DNA follows: TGTGCCAGCAGCGTGTCTTTGAGGACTAGTCTCATGAATGAGCAGTTCTTC. Encoded protein: CASSVSLRTSLMNEQFF.

This clone was counted ten times or more. The CDR3 sequence: CAGSQGQYGYTF. The CDR3, as DNA: TGTGCCGGGTCACAGGGGCAGTATGGCTACACCTTC. The V gene is TRBV10-3, the J gene TRBJ1-2, with 7 nucleotides matching TRBD1. V shed 11 bases and J 5 bases; nucleotides not matched to a gene: 8. Looked up from germline, CDR1 is ENHRY and CDR2 is SYGVKD. The CDR3 has 12 residues.

The CDR3 region has the DNA TGTGCCACCAGCAGAGGCGGGACAGGGGACTATGGCTACACCTTC. It encodes CATSRGGTGDYGYTF. The rearrangement joins TRBV15 to TRBJ1-2; TRBD1 aligns across 10 bases. The CDR3 extends over 15 amino acids. With 1 base clipped from V and 3 bases from J, the junction kept 2 bases outside the gene matches. Germline CDR1 reads LNHNV; CDR2 reads YYDKDF (reference sequence).

The chain uses TRBV18 and TRBJ2-4; no reliable D call. CDR3 size: 11 residues. V was cut by 5 bases and J by 5 bases, with 4 bases left in between. Germline loops: CDR1 KGHSH, CDR2 LQKENI. In nucleotides, the CDR3 is TGTGCCAGCTCATCGGAAAACATTCAGTACTTC. It yields the protein CASSSENIQYF.

This clone was detected only a few times. The rearrangement uses TRBV7-9 and TRBJ2-3; D is uncertain. The V gene's germline CDR1 is SEHNR and CDR2 FQNEAQ (reference sequence). Trimming pared 1 base from V and 5 bases from J, leaving 7 bases between. CDR3 length: 13 amino acids. The CDR3 sequence is CASSLEVGDTQYF. The DNA for the CDR3 is TGTGCCAGCAGCTTAGAAGTCGGAGATACGCAGTATTTT.

This clone has more than one count but fewer than ten. The genes are TRBV28 and TRBJ2-7; 9 bases map to TRBD1. CDR1 is MDHEN and CDR2 is SYDVKM in the germline V gene. Trimming cost V 6 bases and J 4 bases; bases outside gene matches: 10. The CDR3 is made up of 15 amino acids. The CDR3 loop is CASRPTGTGRYEQYF. The CDR3 coding sequence is TGTGCCAGCAGGCCCACCGGGACAGGGCGATACGAGCAGTACTTC.

The V and J genes are TRBV7-9 and TRBJ2-3; D is unresolved. Germline V CDR1 and CDR2: SEHNR, FQNEAQ (reference sequence). Trimming took off 0 bases at V and 2 bases at J, with 12 bases between the two ends. The CDR3 contains 16 residues. CDR3 amino acids: CASSLAPRSTTDTQYF. In DNA form, the CDR3 reads TGTGCCAGCAGCTTAGCACCGCGAAGCACCACAGATACGCAGTATTTT.

This clone was observed a few times. The V gene is TRBV7-2, the J gene TRBJ1-1, with D tentatively TRBD1 (5 bases). Germline loops: CDR1 SGHTA, CDR2 FQGNSA. Trimming shortened V by 2 bases and J by 0 bases, and 10 bases separated the two germline ends. The CDR3 has 15 residues. As DNA, the CDR3 is TGTGCCAGCAGCTTACAAGGAGGGGTGAACACTGAAGCTTTCTTT. It specifies CASSLQGGVNTEAFF.

The V gene is TRBV19, the J gene TRBJ2-5, with D possibly TRBD2 on 6 matching bases. The CDR3 consists of 13 residues. Germline V CDR1 and CDR2: LNHDA, SQIVND (reference sequence). V lost 5 bases, J lost 2 bases, and 9 bases lay in between. As DNA, the CDR3 is TGTGCCAGTAGTGGCGGGGCACAAGAGACCCAGTACTTC. Translated, it gives CASSGGAQETQYF.

This clone appeared a single time. V gene TRBV27 combines with J gene TRBJ2-5; D gene uncertain. The CDR3 consists of 13 residues. V was pared by 5 bases and J by 5 bases, with 12 bases between. The germline gives CDR1 MNHEY, CDR2 SMNVEV (reference sequence). CDR3 in DNA: TGTGCCAGCAGTCTCACCCGGCGGGAGACCCAGTACTTC. Its protein is CASSLTRRETQYF.

The chain is built from TRBV28 and TRBJ1-6; the match to TRBD1 covers 12 bases. The CDR3 contains 19 residues. Looked up from germline, CDR1 is MDHEN and CDR2 is SYDVKM. The trim removed 4 bases at V and 2 bases at J, leaving 9 bases unmatched. CDR3 amino acids: CASSSYRGTGGPYNSPLHF. The CDR3, as DNA: TGTGCCAGCAGTTCCTATCGAGGGACAGGGGGCCCCTATAATTCACCCCTCCACTTT.

V is TRBV7-2 and J is TRBJ2-7; possible D gene TRBD2, 6 bases. Germline assignment: CDR1 SGHTA and CDR2 FQGNSA. Trimming removed 4 bases at V and 1 base at J, with 11 bases between. The CDR3 contains 14 residues. Here the CDR3 DNA reads TGTGCCAGCAGCTCCCATAGCGGATCCTACGAGCAGTACTTC. This sequence encodes CASSSHSGSYEQYF.

The chain couples TRBV4-1 to TRBJ1-1; the D is unclear. Deletions cut 0 bases from V and 4 bases from J, with 18 bases between. The germline gives CDR1 MGHRA, CDR2 YSYEKL. The CDR3 is 17 amino acids. CDR3: CASSQDRRRYERTEAFF. CDR3 bases: TGCGCCAGCAGCCAAGATCGCAGGCGATATGAACGCACTGAAGCTTTCTTT.

The V gene is TRBV20-1, the J gene TRBJ1-6; the D is unclear. From germline, CDR1 is DFQATT and CDR2 SNEGSKA (reference sequence). The ends were cut back, 0 bases at V and 12 bases at J, with 3 bases in the middle. The CDR3 is 10 residues long. This CDR3 is CSARDQPLHF. In DNA form, the CDR3 reads TGCAGTGCTAGAGATCAACCCCTCCACTTT.

DNA of the CDR3: TGTGCCAGCAGCTTAGGGACAGGGCATGGCTACACCTTC. Its translation is CASSLGTGHGYTF. The chain is built from TRBV7-9 and TRBJ1-2; 8 bases line up with TRBD1. This CDR3 region has 13 residues. J was trimmed by 6 bases and V by 1 base; bases with no gene match: 1. CDR1 SEHNR and CDR2 FQNEAQ come from the germline V gene (reference sequence).

This rearrangement joins TRBV4-3 to TRBJ2-7; 10 nucleotides match TRBD1. With 1 base clipped from V and 4 bases from J, the junction kept 7 bases outside the gene matches. CDR3 length equals 16 residues. Per the germline V gene, CDR1 is LGHNA and CDR2 is YSLEER. The CDR3 protein is CASSQGTGGFVYEQYF. CDR3 nucleotides: TGCGCCAGCAGCCAAGGGACAGGGGGGTTTGTGTACGAGCAGTACTTC.

This clone was detected only a few times. The chain couples TRBV2 to TRBJ1-6, with TRBD1 identical over 7 bases. Trimming took 6 bases from V and 4 from J; bases not matched to a gene: 6. CDR1 is SNHLY and CDR2 is FYNNEI in the germline V gene. The CDR3 is 15 amino acids. The CDR3 bases are TGTGCCAGCAGAGTTCCGGGACAGTATAATTCACCCCTCCACTTT. Translating it yields CASRVPGQYNSPLHF.

This clone has just a few counts. V usage is TRBV10-3 and J usage is TRBJ2-1, with a possible D match to TRBD2 (6 bases). This CDR3 spans 18 amino acids. The V end lost 4 bases, the J end lost 0 bases, and 19 bases lay between the germline ends. The germline gives CDR1 ENHRY, CDR2 SYGVKD. The CDR3, as DNA: TGTGCCATCAGTGGGCTAGCCACGGGGGTGCGCTCCTACAATGAGCAGTTCTTC. Residues: CAISGLATGVRSYNEQFF.

The chain combines TRBV6-6 with TRBJ2-4, with TRBD1 matching 12 bases. V shed 8 bases and J 9 bases; nucleotides not matched to a gene: 8. This CDR3 is built from 14 residues. CDR1 is MNHNY, CDR2 SVGAGI, per germline (reference sequence). The CDR3 DNA sequence: TGTGCCAGCCTCCCGGGACAGGGGGCGCGCATTCAGTACTTC. This gives the protein CASLPGQGARIQYF.

This clone was counted a few times. The rearrangement uses TRBV6-5 and TRBJ2-2; unclear D gene. The CDR3 consists of 14 residues. V lost 3 bases and J 8 bases, leaving 13 bases between the germline ends. The germline CDR1 and CDR2 sequences are MNHEY and SVGAGI. The CDR3 nucleotides read TGTGCCAGCAGTTATGTAGTATTCCGGGGGGAGCTGTTTTTT. This gives the protein CASSYVVFRGELFF.

In its sample, this clone was seen a few times. The chain has TRBV7-2 and TRBJ2-3, with a possible D match to TRBD2 (6 bases). CDR1 is SGHTA, CDR2 FQGNSA, per germline. V lost 1 base to trimming and J lost 1 base, with 12 bases between them. The length of the CDR3 is 16 residues. The CDR3 reads CASSLGGGVGTDTQYF. In nucleotides, the CDR3 is TGTGCCAGCAGCTTAGGGGGAGGTGTGGGCACAGATACGCAGTATTTT.

This clone has more than one count but fewer than ten. V usage is TRBV27 and J usage is TRBJ2-7; the D gene is possibly TRBD1 (5 bases). The V gene lost 2 bases and the J gene lost 2 bases, with 13 bases spanning the gap. The CDR3 length is 15 residues. Germline V CDR1 and CDR2: MNHEY, SMNVEV (reference sequence). Written as DNA, the CDR3 is TGTGCCAGCAGTTTAGCTCGTAGGGGCCCCTACGAGCAGTACTTC. It encodes CASSLARRGPYEQYF.